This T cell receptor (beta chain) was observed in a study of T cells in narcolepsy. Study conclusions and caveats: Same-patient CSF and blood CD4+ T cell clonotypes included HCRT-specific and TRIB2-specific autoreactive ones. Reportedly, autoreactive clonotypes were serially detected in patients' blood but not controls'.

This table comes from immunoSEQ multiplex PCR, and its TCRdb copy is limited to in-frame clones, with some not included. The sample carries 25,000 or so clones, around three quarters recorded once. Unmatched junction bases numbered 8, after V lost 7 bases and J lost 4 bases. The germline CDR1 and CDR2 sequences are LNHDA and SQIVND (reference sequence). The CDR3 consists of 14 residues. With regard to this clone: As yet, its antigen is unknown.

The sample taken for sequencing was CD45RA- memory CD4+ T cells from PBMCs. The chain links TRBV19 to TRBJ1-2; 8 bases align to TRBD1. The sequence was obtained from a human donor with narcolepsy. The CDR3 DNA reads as TGTGCCAGTATGGAGGGACAGGTGTTCTATGGCTACACCTTC. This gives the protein CASMEGQVFYGYTF.